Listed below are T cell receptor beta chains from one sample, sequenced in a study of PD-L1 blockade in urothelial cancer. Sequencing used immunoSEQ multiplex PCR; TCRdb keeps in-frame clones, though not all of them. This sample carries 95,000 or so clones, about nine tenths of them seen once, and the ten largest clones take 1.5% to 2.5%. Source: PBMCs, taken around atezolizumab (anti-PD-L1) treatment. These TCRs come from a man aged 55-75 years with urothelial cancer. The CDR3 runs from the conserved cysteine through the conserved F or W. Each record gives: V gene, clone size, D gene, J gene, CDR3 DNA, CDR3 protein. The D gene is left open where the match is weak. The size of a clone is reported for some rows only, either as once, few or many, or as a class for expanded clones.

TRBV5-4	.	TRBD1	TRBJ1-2	TGTGCCAGCAGCCTCCCCGGGACAGACTATGGCTACACCTTC	CASSLPGTDYGYTF
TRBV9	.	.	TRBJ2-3	TGTGCCAGCAGCGTAATGTCGGGACAAAACACAGATACGCAGTATTTT	CASSVMSGQNTDTQYF
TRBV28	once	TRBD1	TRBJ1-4	TGTGCCAGCAGTTTGCCGACAGGGCTCATGAGTGAAAAACTGTTTTTT	CASSLPTGLMSEKLFF
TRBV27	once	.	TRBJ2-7	TGTGCCAGCAGTTCGGGACACAGCTCCTACGAGCAGTACTTC	CASSSGHSSYEQYF
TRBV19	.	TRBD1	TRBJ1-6	TGTGCCAGTAGGGGGGACAGGGTCCGGTCACCCCTCCACTTT	CASRGDRVRSPLHF
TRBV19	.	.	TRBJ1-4	TGTGCCAGTAGTACAGACCGCATCGGTGATGAAAAACTGTTTTTT	CASSTDRIGDEKLFF
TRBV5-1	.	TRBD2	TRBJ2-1	TGCGCCAGCAGCTTGGTAGCTAGCGGGAACTCCTACAATGAGCAGTTCTTC	CASSLVASGNSYNEQFF
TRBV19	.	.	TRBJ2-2	TGTGCCAGTAGTATCGGACTAAGACAGAACACCGGGGAGCTGTTTTTT	CASSIGLRQNTGELFF
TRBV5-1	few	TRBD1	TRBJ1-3	TGCGCCAGCAGCTTGGCGGGGGACAGTTACTCTGGAAACACCATATATTTT	CASSLAGDSYSGNTIYF
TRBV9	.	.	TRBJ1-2	TGTGCCAGCAGTATAAGTGTGAGGCCCTCTAACTATGGCTACACCTTC	CASSISVRPSNYGYTF
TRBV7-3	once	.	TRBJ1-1	TGTGCCAGCAGCCTCTCCGGGAACACTGAAGCTTTCTTT	CASSLSGNTEAFF
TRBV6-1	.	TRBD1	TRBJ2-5	TGTGCCAGCAGTGAAGGGGGACAGGGACCCGGTGGGACCCAGTACTTC	CASSEGGQGPGGTQYF
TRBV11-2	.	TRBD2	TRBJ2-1	TGTGCCAGCAGCCCTCAGGGGCGAACTCTAGCGGGAAAGGACGATGAGCAGTTCTTC	CASSPQGRTLAGKDDEQFF
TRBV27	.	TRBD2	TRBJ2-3	TGTGCCAGCAGCCGACTAGCGGGAGTCACAGATACGCAGTATTTT	CASSRLAGVTDTQYF
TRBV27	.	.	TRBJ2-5	TGTGCCAGCAGTCCGGGCCCCGAGGGAGAGACCCAGTACTTC	CASSPGPEGETQYF
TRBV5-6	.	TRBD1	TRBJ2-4	TGTGCCAGCAGCTCGACAGGGATGTCGGCCAAAAACATTCAGTACTTC	CASSSTGMSAKNIQYF
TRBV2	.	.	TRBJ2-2	TGTGCCAGCAGTTACCGGTTTATAGGGGAGCTGTTTTTT	CASSYRFIGELFF
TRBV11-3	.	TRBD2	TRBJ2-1	TGTGCCAGCAGCTTAGCAGGACTAGCTTCCTACAATGAGCAGTTCTTC	CASSLAGLASYNEQFF
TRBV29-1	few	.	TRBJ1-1	TGCAGCGTCAGGAGGGATCGAGGGGACACTGAAGCTTTCTTT	CSVRRDRGDTEAFF
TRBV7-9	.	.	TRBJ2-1	TGTGCCAGCAGCCCCGCGGGGGCCAATGAGCAGTTCTTC	CASSPAGANEQFF
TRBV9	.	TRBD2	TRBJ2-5	TGTGCCAGCAGCGTAGGTGCTGCGGGAGTAGGGGAGACCCAGTACTTC	CASSVGAAGVGETQYF
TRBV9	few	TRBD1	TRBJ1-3	TGTGCCAGCAGTACAGGGGATGGAAACACCATATATTTT	CASSTGDGNTIYF
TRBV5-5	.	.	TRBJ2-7	TGTGCCAGCAGCTTGGCTGTGCAGTCCTACGAGCAGTACTTC	CASSLAVQSYEQYF
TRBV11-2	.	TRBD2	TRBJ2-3	TGTGCCAGCAGCCAGCGGATGACTAGCGGGGGGGTGGTCACAGATACGCAGTATTTT	CASSQRMTSGGVVTDTQYF
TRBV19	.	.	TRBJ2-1	TGTGCCAGCACTGACAGCTCGGCAAGCTCCTACAATGAGCAGTTCTTC	CASTDSSASSYNEQFF
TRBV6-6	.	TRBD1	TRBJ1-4	TGTGCCAGCAGTAGGGGGCAGGCTAATGAAAAACTGTTTTTT	CASSRGQANEKLFF
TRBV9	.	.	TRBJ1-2	TGTGCCAGCAGCGTAGGCAGGGACTATGGCTACACCTTC	CASSVGRDYGYTF
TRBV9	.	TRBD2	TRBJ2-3	TGTGCCAGCAATCAAGGGACTAGCGGCACAGATACGCAGTATTTT	CASNQGTSGTDTQYF
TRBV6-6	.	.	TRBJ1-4	TGTGCCAGCAGCCAAACAGGAGCAACTAATGAAAAACTGTTTTTT	CASSQTGATNEKLFF
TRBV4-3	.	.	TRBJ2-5	TGCGCCAGCAGCCAAGAGACGGGGAGAGAGACCCAGTACTTC	CASSQETGRETQYF
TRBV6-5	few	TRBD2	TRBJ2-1	TGTGCCAGCAGTTACTCTAGCGGGGGGCACAATGAGCAGTTCTTC	CASSYSSGGHNEQFF
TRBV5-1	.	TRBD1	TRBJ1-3	TGCGCCAGCAGCTGGACAGGGGCCGCCTCTGGAAACACCATATATTTT	CASSWTGAASGNTIYF
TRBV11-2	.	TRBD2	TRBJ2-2	TGTGCCAGCAGCCGACGACTAGCGGGGACCGGGGAGCTGTTTTTT	CASSRRLAGTGELFF
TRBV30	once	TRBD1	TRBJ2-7	TGTGCCTGGACTCCGGGACAGGGGGCTGGGGAGCAGTACTTC	CAWTPGQGAGEQYF
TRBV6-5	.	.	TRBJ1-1	TGTGCCAGCAGTTACTCGGGAGGGGCGAAAGCTTTCTTT	CASSYSGGAKAFF
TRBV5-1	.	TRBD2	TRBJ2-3	TGCGCCAGCAGCCGTATCCTACTAGCGGGACAGAGCACAGATACGCAGTATTTT	CASSRILLAGQSTDTQYF
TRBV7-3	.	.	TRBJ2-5	TGTGCCAGCAGCTTAGTCCAGCAAGAGACCCAGTACTTC	CASSLVQQETQYF
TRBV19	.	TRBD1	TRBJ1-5	TGTGCCAGTAGTATTCAGGGGGCACAGCCCCAGCATTTT	CASSIQGAQPQHF